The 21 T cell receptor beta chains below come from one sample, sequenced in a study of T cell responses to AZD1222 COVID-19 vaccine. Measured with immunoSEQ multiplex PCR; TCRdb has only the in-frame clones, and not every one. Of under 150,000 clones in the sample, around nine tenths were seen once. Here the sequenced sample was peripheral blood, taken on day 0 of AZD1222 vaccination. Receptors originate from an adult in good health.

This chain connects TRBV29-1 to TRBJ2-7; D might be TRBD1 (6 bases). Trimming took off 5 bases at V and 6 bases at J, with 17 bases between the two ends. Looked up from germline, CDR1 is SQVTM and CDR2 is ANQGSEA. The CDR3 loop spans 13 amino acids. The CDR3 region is CSVRGPQGLEQYF. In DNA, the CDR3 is TGCAGCGTTCGAGGGCCTCAGGGGCTCGAGCAGTACTTC.

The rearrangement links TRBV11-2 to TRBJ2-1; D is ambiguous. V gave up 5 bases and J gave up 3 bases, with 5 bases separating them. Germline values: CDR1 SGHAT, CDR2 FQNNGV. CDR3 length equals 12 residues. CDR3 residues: CASSPNYNEQFF. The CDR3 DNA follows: TGTGCCAGCAGCCCCAACTACAATGAGCAGTTCTTC.

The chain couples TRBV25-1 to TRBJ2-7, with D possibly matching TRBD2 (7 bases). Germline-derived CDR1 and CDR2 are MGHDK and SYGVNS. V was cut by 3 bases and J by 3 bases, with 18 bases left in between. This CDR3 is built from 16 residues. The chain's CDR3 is CASSEGGGWINYEQYF. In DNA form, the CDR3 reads TGTGCCAGCAGTGAGGGCGGGGGCTGGATTAACTACGAGCAGTACTTC.

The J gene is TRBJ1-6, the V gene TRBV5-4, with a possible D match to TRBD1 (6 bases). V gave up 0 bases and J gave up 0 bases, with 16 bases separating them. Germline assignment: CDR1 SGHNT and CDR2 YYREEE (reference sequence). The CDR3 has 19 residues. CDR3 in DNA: TGTGCCAGCAGCTTGGCAGAACAGGGTTCAGGCTCCTATAATTCACCCCTCCACTTT. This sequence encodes CASSLAEQGSGSYNSPLHF.

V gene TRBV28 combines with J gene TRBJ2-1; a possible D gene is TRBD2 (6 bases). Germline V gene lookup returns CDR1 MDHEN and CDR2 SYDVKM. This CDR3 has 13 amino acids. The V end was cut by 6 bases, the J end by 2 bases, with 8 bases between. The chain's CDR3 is CASRPGAYNEQFF. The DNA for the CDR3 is TGTGCCAGCAGACCGGGGGCCTACAATGAGCAGTTCTTC.

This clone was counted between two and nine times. CDR3 bases: TGTGCCAGCAGCAATACTAGCGGGAGTTACGAGCAGTACTTC. It is translated as CASSNTSGSYEQYF. The chain is built from TRBV9 and TRBJ2-7; 11 bases align to TRBD2. V shed 4 bases and J 4 bases; nucleotides not matched to a gene: 4. The germline V gene has CDR1 SGDLS and CDR2 YYNGEE. The CDR3 extends over 14 amino acids.

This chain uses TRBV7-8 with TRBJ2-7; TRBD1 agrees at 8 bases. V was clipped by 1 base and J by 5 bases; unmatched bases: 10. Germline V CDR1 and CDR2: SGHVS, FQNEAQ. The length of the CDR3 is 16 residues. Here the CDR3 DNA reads TGTGCCAGCAGCTTAGACCCTCCGGACAGGGTGAACGAGCAGTACTTC. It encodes CASSLDPPDRVNEQYF.

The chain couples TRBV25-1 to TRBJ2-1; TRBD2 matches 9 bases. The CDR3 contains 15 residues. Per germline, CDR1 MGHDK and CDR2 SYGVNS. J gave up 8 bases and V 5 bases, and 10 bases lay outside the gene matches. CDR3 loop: CASSPSGLALDEQFF. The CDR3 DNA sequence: TGTGCCAGCAGTCCATCTGGACTAGCGCTCGATGAGCAGTTCTTC.

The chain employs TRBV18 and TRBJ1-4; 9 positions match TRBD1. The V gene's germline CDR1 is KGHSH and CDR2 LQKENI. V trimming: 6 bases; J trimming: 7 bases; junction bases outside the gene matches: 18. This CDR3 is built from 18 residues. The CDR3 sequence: CASSPTGGVPRAVEKLFF. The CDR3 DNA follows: TGTGCCAGCTCGCCGACAGGGGGGGTCCCACGAGCGGTTGAAAAACTGTTTTTT. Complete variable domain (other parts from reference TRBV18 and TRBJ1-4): NAGVMQNPRHLVRRRGQEARLRCSPMKGHSHVYWYRQLPEEGLKFMVYLQKENIIDESGMPKERFSAEFPKEGPSILRIQQVVRGDSAAYFCASSPTGGVPRAVEKLFFGSGTQLSVL.

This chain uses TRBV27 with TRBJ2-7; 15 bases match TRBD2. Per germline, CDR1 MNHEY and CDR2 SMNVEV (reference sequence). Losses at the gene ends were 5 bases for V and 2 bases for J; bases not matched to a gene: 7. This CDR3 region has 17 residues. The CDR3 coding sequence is TGTGCCAGCAGTCGACCCGGGACTAGCGGGAGGACCTACGAGCAGTACTTC. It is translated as CASSRPGTSGRTYEQYF.

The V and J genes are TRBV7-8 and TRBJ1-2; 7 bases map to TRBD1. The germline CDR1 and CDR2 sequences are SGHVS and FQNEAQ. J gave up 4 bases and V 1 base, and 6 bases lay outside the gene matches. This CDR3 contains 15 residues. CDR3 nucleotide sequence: TGTGCCAGCAGCTTAGTGGGACAGCCAAGCTATGGCTACACCTTC. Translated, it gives CASSLVGQPSYGYTF.

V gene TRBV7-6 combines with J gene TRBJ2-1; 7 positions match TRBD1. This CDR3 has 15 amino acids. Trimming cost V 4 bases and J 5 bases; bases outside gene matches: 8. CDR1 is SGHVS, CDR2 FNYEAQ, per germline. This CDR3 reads CASSSDRDPHNEQFF. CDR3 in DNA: TGTGCCAGCAGCTCTGACAGGGACCCCCACAATGAGCAGTTCTTC.

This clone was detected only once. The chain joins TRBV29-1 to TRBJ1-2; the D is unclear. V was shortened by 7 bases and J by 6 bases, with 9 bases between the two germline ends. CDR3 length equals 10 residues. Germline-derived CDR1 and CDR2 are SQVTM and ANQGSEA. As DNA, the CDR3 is TGCAGCGCCCTGGCAGATGGCTACACCTTC. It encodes CSALADGYTF.

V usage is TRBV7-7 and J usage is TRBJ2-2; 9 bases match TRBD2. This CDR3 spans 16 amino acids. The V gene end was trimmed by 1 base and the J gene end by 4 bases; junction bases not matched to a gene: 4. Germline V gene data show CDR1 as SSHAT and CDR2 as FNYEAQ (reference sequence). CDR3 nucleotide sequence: TGTGCCAGCAGCTTAGTAGCGGGGGACCTCACCGGGGAGCTGTTTTTT. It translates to CASSLVAGDLTGELFF.

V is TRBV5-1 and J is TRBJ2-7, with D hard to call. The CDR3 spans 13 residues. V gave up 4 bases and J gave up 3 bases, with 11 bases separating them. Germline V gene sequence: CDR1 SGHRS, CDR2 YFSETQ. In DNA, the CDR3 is TGCGCCAGCAGCCCAGACACGGACTACGAGCAGTACTTC. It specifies CASSPDTDYEQYF. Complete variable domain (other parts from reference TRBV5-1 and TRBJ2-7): KAGVTQTPRYLIKTRGQQVTLSCSPISGHRSVSWYQQTPGQGLQFLFEYFSETQRNKGNFPGRFSGRQFSNSRSEMNVSTLELGDSALYLCASSPDTDYEQYFGPGTRLTVT.

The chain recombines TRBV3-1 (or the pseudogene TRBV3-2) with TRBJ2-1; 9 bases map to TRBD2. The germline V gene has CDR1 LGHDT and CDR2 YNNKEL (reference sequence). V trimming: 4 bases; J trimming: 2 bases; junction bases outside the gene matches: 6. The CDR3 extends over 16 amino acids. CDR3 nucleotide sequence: TGTGCCAGCAGCCCCTTAGCGGGAGTTGCCTACAATGAGCAGTTCTTC. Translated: CASSPLAGVAYNEQFF.

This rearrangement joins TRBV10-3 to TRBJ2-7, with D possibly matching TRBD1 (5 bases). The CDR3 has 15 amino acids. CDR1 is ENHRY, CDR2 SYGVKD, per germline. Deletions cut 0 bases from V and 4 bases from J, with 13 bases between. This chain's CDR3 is CAISESQPQEYEQYF. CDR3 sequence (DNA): TGTGCCATCAGTGAGTCACAACCACAGGAATACGAGCAGTACTTC.

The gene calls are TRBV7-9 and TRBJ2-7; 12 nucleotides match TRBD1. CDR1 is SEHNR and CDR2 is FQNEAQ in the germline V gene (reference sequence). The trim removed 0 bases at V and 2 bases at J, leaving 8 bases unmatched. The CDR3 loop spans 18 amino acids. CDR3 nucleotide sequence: TGTGCCAGCAGCTTAGCGGGGACAGGGGGCTATGGAACCTACGAGCAGTACTTC. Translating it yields CASSLAGTGGYGTYEQYF.

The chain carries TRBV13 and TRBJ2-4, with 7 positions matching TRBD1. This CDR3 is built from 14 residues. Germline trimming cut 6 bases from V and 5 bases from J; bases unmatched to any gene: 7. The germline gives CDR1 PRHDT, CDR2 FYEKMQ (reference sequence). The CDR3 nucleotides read TGTGCCAGCAGGGTAAGGGGGCATGAAAACATTCAGTACTTC. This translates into CASRVRGHENIQYF.

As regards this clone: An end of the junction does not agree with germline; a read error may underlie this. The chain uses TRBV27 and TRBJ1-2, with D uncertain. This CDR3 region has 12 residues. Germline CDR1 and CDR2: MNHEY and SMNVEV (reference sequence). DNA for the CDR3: TGTGCCAGCAGTGTATCTAACTATGGCTACACCTTC. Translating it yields CASSVSNYGYTF.

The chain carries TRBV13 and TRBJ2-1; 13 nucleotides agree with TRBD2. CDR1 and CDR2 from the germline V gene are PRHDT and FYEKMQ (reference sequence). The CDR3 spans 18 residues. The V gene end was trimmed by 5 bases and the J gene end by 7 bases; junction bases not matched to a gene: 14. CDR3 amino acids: CASSIIVTGLAGVNEQFF. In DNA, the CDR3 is TGTGCCAGCAGCATAATTGTAACAGGACTAGCGGGAGTTAATGAGCAGTTCTTC.